The clone carrying this T cell receptor beta chain was seen just once. TCR beta CDR3 regions were amplified from RNA. The HTBI primer set served for first-round RT-PCR of the TCR CDR3. TCRdb reprocessed the multiplex PCR reads via MiXCR and lists one record per CDR3 protein. The sample yields 500,000 to 650,000 distinct CDR3 sequences, over 45% seen once. Diagnosing involved the use of clinical symptoms, serum thyroxine and TRAb, thyroid ultrasound and orbital computed tomography. This sample stems from a study of T cells in Graves' hyperthyroidism and ophthalmopathy. Sequenced sample: peripheral blood or thyroid tissue (not recorded which). This sequence was found in an adult woman with Graves' disease, either hyperthyroidism or ophthalmopathy (not recorded which).

CDR3 sequence (DNA): TGTGCCACTTCCAGGGACCCGAACACTGAAGCTTTCTTT. Residues: CATSRDPNTEAFF. The chain couples TRBV10-3 to TRBJ1-1; possibly TRBD1 for D (5 bases). The germline V and J ends were trimmed by 10 bases and 1 base, with 13 bases remaining between them. The length of the CDR3 is 13 residues. Germline V gene lookup returns CDR1 ENHRY and CDR2 SYGVKD.